This TCR beta chain was found in a study of blood T cell repertoires in COVID-19. Study overall: The study drew acute and convalescent COVID-19 samples from the United States, Italy and Spain.

Original processing notes: Estimation of nucleated cell counts was performed using reference gene primer amplification. The protocol was immunoSEQ multiplex PCR, while the TCRdb copy is restricted to in-frame clones and leaves out a portion. V, J and clone size are those of that table, while D and trimming were read from the DNA. The sample shows 270,000 or so clones, roughly 85% of them seen only once. The V end lost 1 base, the J end lost 2 bases, and 9 bases lay between the germline ends. The CDR3 contains 14 residues. The germline V gene encodes CDR1 SGHAT and CDR2 FQNNGV. Sequencing input: peripheral blood. This TCR was recovered from a human donor in a cohort sampled during active COVID-19. The chain combines TRBV11-2 with TRBJ2-7; D is possibly TRBD1 (5 bases). The CDR3 nucleotides read TGTGCCAGCAGCTTAGCAGGGTGGGCCTACGAGCAGTACTTC. It translates to CASSLAGWAYEQYF.